This entry lists 6 T cell receptor beta chains sequenced from one sample in a study of OX40 agonist ivuxolimab in advanced cancers. Produced via immunoSEQ multiplex PCR; TCRdb's table is partial and in-frame only. This table holds approximately 100,000 clones, approximately 90% found once. The sequenced sample was CD4+ or CD8+ T cells sorted from blood, obtained in a trial of the OX40 agonist ivuxolimab. The receptors here all came from an adult with an advanced solid tumor such as melanoma, head and neck, liver or kidney cancer.

The V gene is TRBV6-5, the J gene TRBJ2-7, with D hard to call. The CDR3 extends over 15 amino acids. The germline V and J ends were trimmed by 3 bases and 2 bases, with 14 bases remaining between them. Germline loops: CDR1 MNHEY, CDR2 SVGAGI. This CDR3 reads CASSYDGTSPYEQYF. In DNA form, the CDR3 reads TGTGCCAGCAGTTATGATGGAACGTCCCCCTACGAGCAGTACTTC.

The CDR3 coding sequence is TGTGCCAGCAGCTCCCTGTGGAACACTGAAGCTTTCTTT. Encoded protein: CASSSLWNTEAFF. The chain is built from TRBV7-2 and TRBJ1-1; no firm D call. The CDR3 has 13 amino acids. V lost 4 bases to trimming and J lost 1 base, with 7 bases between them. Germline values: CDR1 SGHTA, CDR2 FQGNSA. Full variable domain (missing parts from reference TRBV7-2 and TRBJ1-1): GAGVSQSPSNKVTEKGKDVELRCDPISGHTALYWYRQSLGQGLEFLIYFQGNSAPDKSGLPSDRFSAERTGGSVSTLTIQRTQQEDSAVYLCASSSLWNTEAFFGQGTRLTVV.

The chain employs TRBV6-5 and TRBJ2-1; D is undetermined. V was trimmed by 0 bases and J by 12 bases, leaving 12 bases between them. Germline-derived CDR1 and CDR2 are MNHEY and SVGAGI. CDR3 length: 13 amino acids. The DNA of the CDR3 is TGTGCCAGCAGTTACTCCTCCGGTTTCACGCAGTTCTTC. This encodes CASSYSSGFTQFF.

The chain has TRBV13 and TRBJ2-7, with D possibly being TRBD2 (5 bases). Per germline, CDR1 PRHDT and CDR2 FYEKMQ (reference sequence). The CDR3 runs 14 residues. V dropped 5 bases and J dropped 3 bases, with 14 bases sitting between them. DNA of the CDR3: TGTGCCAGCAGCGACTCACGAGGGCGCTACGAGCAGTACTTC. It translates to CASSDSRGRYEQYF.

The CDR3 reads CASSQALSPGTSGYTGELFF. The CDR3 DNA reads TGCGCCAGCAGCCAAGCCCTGTCCCCCGGGACTAGCGGTTACACCGGGGAGCTGTTTTTT. The chain combines TRBV4-3 with TRBJ2-2, with TRBD2 matching over 11 bases. Germline V gene lookup returns CDR1 LGHNA and CDR2 YSLEER. With V trimmed by 1 base and J by 3 bases, 13 bases remained unmatched. The CDR3 covers 20 residues.

The V and J genes are TRBV11-2 and TRBJ2-5, with 7 bases matching TRBD2. Germline assignment: CDR1 SGHAT and CDR2 FQNNGV. The junction had 6 bases not matched to a gene; V was cut back by 2 bases and J by 0 bases. The CDR3 loop spans 16 amino acids. This CDR3 is CASSLSLAAYQETQYF. CDR3 DNA sequence: TGTGCCAGCAGCTTATCCCTAGCGGCGTACCAAGAGACCCAGTACTTC.